This T cell receptor beta chain is drawn from a study of T cell responses to AZD1222 COVID-19 vaccine (dated by TCRdb to the early 2020s). With respect to the entire study: Because spike-specific TCR depth and breadth did not differ between the two schedules, AZD1222 recipients who got a second dose at roughly 4 weeks were pooled with those who got a second dose at roughly 12 weeks. A total of under 250 trial participants underwent TCR sequencing, of whom 207 had received two doses of AZD1222 and around 26 had received two doses of the MenACWY control vaccine. Trial participants were enrolled by age into subgroups of 18-55, 56-69 and 70-plus years, and about 150, 27 and 61 TCR-sequenced participants, respectively, were included in these subgroups. Results and caveats for the whole study, not just this receptor: Spike-specific TCR breadth and depth rose significantly after two AZD1222 doses compared with day 0 and with MenACWY recipients. Conclusions about previously exposed vaccinees were limited because only six AZD1222 recipients were SARS-CoV-2 seropositive at baseline. In the small 56-69-year group, the increase in depth fell short of significance, most likely because of low power. Epitopes outside the regions mutated in the B.1.351 and B.1.1.7 variants were reportedly recognized by nearly half of the unique spike-specific TCRs. The whole spike protein was spanned by vaccine-associated CD4 TCRs, and dominant responses were seen in regions 160-218 and 743-854. Because no day 14 peak-response samples were available, repertoires were characterized only after the peak T cell response. Participants were mostly white British, with more females than males. The authors suggested clonal diversity may have been underestimated.

The time point label corresponds to: baseline before first vaccination. Vaccinee samples were obtained from the UK trials COV001 and COV002, which included a single-blind randomized controlled phase 2/3 trial of AZD1222 (ChAdOx1 nCoV-19) in healthy adults. Trial participant PBMC samples were collected at day 0 and day 28 after the second dose for TCRbeta chain sequencing. The CDR3 regions of human TCRbeta chains were subjected to immunosequencing. In the source study's methods: TCRs in the repertoires were matched against a reference library of SARS-CoV-2-specific TCRs that had been generated with the MIRA antigen-specificity platform. Breadth was defined as the fraction of unique TCRs that were SARS-CoV-2-associated. Depth was defined as the fraction of total T cells that were SARS-CoV-2-associated. Using the MIRA data, each spike-specific TCR was mapped to the spike region that the TCR reacts to and placed in a CD4 or CD8 class. Log10-transformed breadth and depth values were compared by one-way ANOVA with Sidak's multiple comparisons tests. TCRdb took this table from immuneACCESS and kept in-frame rearrangements with V and J called. Such tables lack part of the clones; where checked against another copy, unresolved V genes explain under half of the gap, and the rest is unexplained. V, J and clone size are those of that table, while D and trimming were read from the DNA. The sample records over 130,000 clones, roughly 90% of which are singletons. The ten largest account for approximately 4.8% of the sample.

The CDR3 holds 13 amino acids from the cysteine to the phenylalanine. Solely the CDR3 DNA is kept, with 39 bases framed from the first base. On this clone itself: Its binding antigen is unknown. No per-base quality is available; no much larger clone lies one base away.

This TCR came from an adult in good health. The sample was peripheral blood, taken on day 0 of AZD1222 vaccination. The rearranged segments are TRBV12-2 and TRBJ1-1. TRBV12-2 is tagged as a pseudogene. The CDR3 here reads CASPLACGTEAFF. The DNA sequence reads TGTGCAAGCCCCTTGGCGTGCGGCACTGAAGCTTTCTTT.